This TCR beta chain was sequenced during a study of CXCR3-negative and CXCR3-positive naive CD8 T cells (dated by TCRdb to between 2019 and 2020). Regarding the complete study: In total, about 150 million TRB reads were obtained, corresponding to roughly 1.5 +/- 0.3 million reads per library. Data from about 10 donors, pooled across two independent experiments, went into the diversity and physicochemical repertoire analyses. TRBV-TRBJ cluster analysis included naive subsets from 5 donors and memory cells from 3 donors. General conclusions and limits of the study: Naive CXCR3-negative and CXCR3-positive cells from the same donor showed similar TRBV-TRBJ usage, whereas memory cells showed distinct patterns. Because surface CD5, which is linked to self-reactivity in mice, was comparable between the naive subsets, TCR interaction strength was also inferred from the physicochemical properties of TRB CDR3s. Comparably high repertoire diversity was found in both naive subsets, whereas much lower repertoire diversity was found in memory CD8+ T cells. Compared with CXCR3-negative naive cells, CXCR3-positive naive cells had TRB CDR3s with higher hydrophobicity (lower Kidera factor 4), lower energy, and higher strength and volume indices. Freshly isolated PBMCs were used for most assays because CXCR3 expression went down partially after cryopreservation.

Sequencing was performed on a NextSeq 550. The Human TCR Profiling Kit (MiLaboratory) was used to make UMI-labeled 5' RACE TRB cDNA libraries. cDNA synthesis used the entire amount of extracted RNA, and PCR amplification then used the entire amount of cDNA produced. Libraries were prepared in parallel with an identical number of PCR cycles. The original pipeline was this. With a requirement of at least two reads per UMI, MIGEC and MiXCR extracted about 50,000 +/- 10,000 unique UMI-labeled TRB cDNA molecules per library. On average, each library contained about 40,000 +/- 10,000 functional in-frame TRB CDR3 nucleotide clonotypes without stop codons. After downsampling to 5000 UMI-labeled TRB molecules per sample, diversity metrics, including normalized Shannon-Wiener and Chao1, were computed in VDJtools. Clonotype-size-weighted physicochemical properties of the central five CDR3 residues (interaction energy, strength, volume and Kidera factor 4) were computed in VDJtools. One entry per CDR3 protein sequence results from the TCRdb reprocessing of the reads, with DNA left out. The V and J calls here are based on TCRdb, not the publication. The sample table includes about 130,000 distinct CDR3 sequences. The leading ten clones occupy roughly 0.41% of the sample.

A note on this clonotype: The clone's antigen remains unknown.

Each CD8+ T cell subset was flow-sorted in triplicate, with about 320,000 cells per subset placed directly into RLT lysis buffer. Naive CD8+ T cells were defined stringently as CD45RO-CCR7+CD27+CD95- to exclude memory contaminants. Peripheral blood mononuclear cells were isolated from buffy coats by standard density gradient centrifugation. A FACSAria III was used to flow-sort naive CXCR3-negative and CXCR3-positive CD8+ T cells. Total RNA was extracted from sorted cells with an RNeasy Mini Kit. The CDR3 measures 15 amino acids from cysteine to phenylalanine. DNA is not recorded here. The germline V gene encodes CDR1 SGHTA and CDR2 FQGNSA.

This clonotype originated in a human donor in good health. Some clones in this sample may be carry-over from other donors' samples. Sequencing was performed on naive CXCR3+ CD8+ T cells from blood. The cell subset or site label on this specimen signifies: CD45RO-CCR7+CD27+CD95- naive CD8+ T cells expressing CXCR3 (TNR3+). Recombination connected TRBV7-2 to TRBJ2-7; the D call of TRBD1 rests on TCRdb alone, since no DNA is present to check it. CDR3 protein: CASSPTPGQEYEQYF. With the rest looked up from the reference TRBV7-2 and TRBJ2-7 genes rather than sequenced, the full variable domain is GAGVSQSPSNKVTEKGKDVELRCDPISGHTALYWYRQSLGQGLEFLIYFQGNSAPDKSGLPSDRFSAERTGGSVSTLTIQRTQQEDSAVYLCASSPTPGQEYEQYFGPGTRLTVT.